What follows are 31 T cell receptor beta chains derived from one specimen sequenced in a study of siplizumab effects on memory and regulatory T cells. Assay used: immunoSEQ multiplex PCR; TCRdb lists only in-frame clones, some missing. The table records around 78,000 clones, under 95% of them present only once. The source material was CD8+ T cells sorted from blood. The origin of the receptors is a human donor in good health.

CDR3 coding DNA: TGTGCCAGTAGTATGGGCAGGGTAAGCTATGGCTACACCTTC. It specifies CASSMGRVSYGYTF. This chain uses TRBV19 with TRBJ1-2, with a possible D match to TRBD1 (5 bases). This CDR3 spans 14 amino acids. V was trimmed by 3 bases and J by 4 bases, leaving 12 bases between them. Germline lookup yields CDR1 LNHDA and CDR2 SQIVND (reference sequence).

The V and J genes are TRBV7-9 and TRBJ2-7, with unresolved D. V lost 1 base and J 3 bases, leaving 10 bases between the germline ends. Germline values: CDR1 SEHNR, CDR2 FQNEAQ (reference sequence). CDR3 length: 14 amino acids. The CDR3 coding sequence is TGTGCCAGCAGCTTAGGTGGCGACCTCTACGAGCAGTACTTC. The encoded protein is CASSLGGDLYEQYF.

A word on this clone: The sample carries other DNA sequences with the same CDR3. The chain uses TRBV27 and TRBJ1-1; 10 bases match TRBD1. CDR1 MNHEY and CDR2 SMNVEV come from the germline V gene (reference sequence). V dropped 2 bases and J dropped 8; count of bases not matched to a gene: 11. The CDR3 runs to 16 residues. The CDR3 bases are TGTGCCAGCAGTTTAGCGGGACAGGGGCTCGAAAGGGAAGCTTTCTTT. Amino acid sequence: CASSLAGQGLEREAFF.

This chain links TRBV27 with TRBJ2-5, with D perhaps matching TRBD2 (6 bases). The ends were cut back, 1 base at V and 5 bases at J, with 8 bases in the middle. The CDR3 sequence is 13 residues long. Germline V gene sequence: CDR1 MNHEY, CDR2 SMNVEV (reference sequence). CDR3 sequence reads: CASSLFGGETQYF. For the CDR3, the DNA is TGTGCCAGCAGTTTATTTGGGGGGGAGACCCAGTACTTC.

The chain links TRBV27 to TRBJ2-1; 7 bases agree with TRBD2. This CDR3 is built from 15 residues. After removal of 3 bases from V and 6 bases from J, the junction contained 8 bases not matched to a gene. Per the germline V gene, CDR1 is MNHEY and CDR2 is SMNVEV (reference sequence). The CDR3 DNA reads TGTGCCAGCAGTTTGCTCGCGGGAGCTCTCAATGAGCAGTTCTTC. Translation: CASSLLAGALNEQFF.

The chain couples TRBV27 to TRBJ2-7; D gene ambiguous. Looked up from germline, CDR1 is MNHEY and CDR2 is SMNVEV (reference sequence). CDR3 length equals 13 residues. V lost 4 bases, J lost 1 base, and 8 bases lay in between. The CDR3 region is CASSYAPSYEQYF. DNA of the CDR3: TGTGCCAGCAGTTACGCACCTTCCTACGAGCAGTACTTC.

The chain links TRBV30 to TRBJ2-2; D may be TRBD2 (5 bases). The CDR3 sequence is 12 residues long. Trimming took off 1 base at V and 7 bases at J, with 7 bases between the two ends. The V gene's germline CDR1 is GTSNPN and CDR2 SVGIG (reference sequence). The CDR3 DNA reads as TGTGCCTGGAGTGCCGGGGTCGGGGAGCTGTTTTTT. This gives the protein CAWSAGVGELFF.

The chain is built from TRBV10-3 and TRBJ2-7; unclear D gene. Looked up from germline, CDR1 is ENHRY and CDR2 is SYGVKD. The CDR3 is 12 residues long. Deletions cut 2 bases from V and 3 bases from J, with 5 bases between. DNA for the CDR3: TGTGCCATCAGTGAGATGGACTACGAGCAGTACTTC. Residues: CAISEMDYEQYF.

This chain uses TRBV15 with TRBJ2-5, with 8 bases lining up with TRBD2. CDR3 length: 16 residues. V was clipped by 0 bases and J by 1 base; unmatched bases: 4. Germline V gives CDR1 LNHNV, CDR2 YYDKDF (reference sequence). The CDR3 reads CATSRDVLAVQETQYF. The CDR3 nucleotides are TGTGCCACCAGCAGAGATGTACTAGCGGTCCAAGAGACCCAGTACTTC.

The V call is TRBV19, the J call TRBJ1-2; D is ambiguous. CDR1 is LNHDA and CDR2 is SQIVND in the germline V gene (reference sequence). The CDR3 contains 16 residues. The ends were cut back, 5 bases at V and 3 bases at J, with 19 bases in the middle. This CDR3 reads CASSAHRTQADYGYTF. As DNA, the CDR3 is TGTGCCAGTAGTGCCCATAGGACCCAGGCAGACTATGGCTACACCTTC.

This chain uses TRBV9 with TRBJ2-1, with TRBD2 as a possible D gene (6 bases). The V end lost 3 bases, the J end lost 0 bases, and 19 bases lay between the germline ends. Germline V gene lookup returns CDR1 SGDLS and CDR2 YYNGEE. The CDR3 extends over 18 amino acids. This CDR3 is CASSESGLALGSYNEQFF. DNA of the CDR3: TGTGCCAGCAGCGAATCCGGGCTAGCGCTAGGCTCCTACAATGAGCAGTTCTTC.

The chain employs TRBV5-1 and TRBJ2-1; D is unresolved. The CDR3 totals 16 residues. Germline loops: CDR1 SGHRS, CDR2 YFSETQ. With 4 bases removed from V and 2 bases from J, the gap between germline ends came to 16 bases. The CDR3 is CASSPLGPGPYNEQFF. The CDR3 DNA sequence: TGCGCCAGCAGCCCTCTGGGTCCTGGACCCTACAATGAGCAGTTCTTC.

This chain joins TRBV2 and TRBJ2-3; TRBD2 is a possible D gene (6 bases). Per the germline V gene, CDR1 is SNHLY and CDR2 is FYNNEI. CDR3 size: 12 residues. Between the trimmed V and J ends, which lost 8 bases and 6 bases, there was a span of 12 bases. The CDR3 DNA reads as TGTGCCAGCGCCCGACTAGGTGATACGCAGTATTTT. Protein sequence: CASARLGDTQYF.

CDR3 sequence: CASSVGGSGGYEQYF. Written as DNA, the CDR3 is TGTGCCAGCAGCGTAGGGGGTAGCGGGGGTTACGAGCAGTACTTC. The V call is TRBV9, the J call TRBJ2-7, with 9 nucleotides matching TRBD2. Germline CDR1 reads SGDLS; CDR2 reads YYNGEE. The CDR3 extends over 15 amino acids. The J segment lost 4 bases and the V segment lost 0 bases, leaving 5 bases of the junction unmatched. The full variable domain, in which reference TRBV9 and TRBJ2-7 provide the parts outside the CDR3, is DSGVTQTPKHLITATGQRVTLRCSPRSGDLSVYWYQQSLDQGLQFLIQYYNGEERAKGNILERFSAQQFPDLHSELNLSSLELGDSALYFCASSVGGSGGYEQYFGPGTRLTVT.

The rearrangement links TRBV27 to TRBJ1-2; 8 bases are shared with TRBD1. The CDR3 covers 15 residues. V gave up 3 bases and J gave up 5 bases; unmatched junction bases: 8. Germline CDR1 is MNHEY and CDR2 is SMNVEV (reference sequence). The CDR3 protein is CASSFDRTGMYGYTF. As DNA, the CDR3 is TGTGCCAGCAGTTTCGACAGGACAGGGATGTATGGCTACACCTTC.

The rearrangement uses TRBV2 and TRBJ2-7, with D uncertain. The CDR3 runs to 10 residues. Germline CDR1 and CDR2: SNHLY and FYNNEI. The V gene lost 8 bases and the J gene lost 4 bases, with 6 bases spanning the gap. The CDR3 here is CASRQYEQYF. In DNA form, the CDR3 reads TGTGCCAGCCGCCAATACGAGCAGTACTTC.

The genes are TRBV21-1 and TRBJ2-7; TRBD2 was called by the table and not checked on the DNA. TRBV21-1 is a pseudogene. The CDR3 loop spans 14 amino acids. The CDR3 DNA follows: TGTGCCAGCAGCAAAAAGTGGCGGAACCACGAGCAGTACTTC. This codes for CASSKKWRNHEQYF.

This rearrangement joins TRBV4-1 to TRBJ1-1; a weak D match, TRBD1 (5 bases). The CDR3 is made up of 13 amino acids. Germline CDR1 is MGHRA and CDR2 is YSYEKL. The V and J ends lost 1 base and 5 bases respectively, with 8 bases between them. CDR3 protein: CASSQGAGTEAFF. CDR3 DNA sequence: TGCGCCAGCAGCCAAGGAGCAGGGACTGAAGCTTTCTTT.

This clone was recorded once. The chain has TRBV29-1 and TRBJ2-1, with 8 bases lining up with TRBD2. V shed 6 bases and J 3 bases; nucleotides not matched to a gene: 7. Germline CDR1 is SQVTM and CDR2 is ANQGSEA. The CDR3 is 14 residues long. CDR3 DNA: TGCAGCGTCGTACTAGCGGCAAACTACAATGAGCAGTTCTTC. Translation gives CSVVLAANYNEQFF.

In this sample, this clone turned up once. The V gene is TRBV5-1, the J gene TRBJ2-7; 9 nucleotides align to TRBD2. This CDR3 comprises 15 residues. In germline, CDR1 is SGHRS, CDR2 YFSETQ. After removal of 0 bases from V and 2 bases from J, the junction contained 3 bases not matched to a gene. Written as DNA, the CDR3 is TGCGCCAGCAGCTTGGCGACTAGCGGTGCCTACGAGCAGTACTTC. Translation gives CASSLATSGAYEQYF.

The rearrangement joins TRBV6-4 to TRBJ2-3; 9 positions match TRBD1. V was clipped by 5 bases and J by 1 base; unmatched bases: 4. This CDR3 has 15 amino acids. Germline CDR1 MRHNA, CDR2 SNTAGT. The CDR3, as DNA: TGTGCCAGCAGTCGGGACAGGGCTGGCACAGATACGCAGTATTTT. Translating it yields CASSRDRAGTDTQYF.

V and J are TRBV9 and TRBJ2-7; D perhaps matches TRBD1 (5 bases). The CDR3 length is 15 residues. V lost 3 bases and J lost 3, with 16 bases in between. The germline V gene has CDR1 SGDLS and CDR2 YYNGEE. The CDR3: CASSATATENYEQYF. In DNA, the CDR3 is TGTGCCAGCAGCGCAACCGCGACAGAGAACTACGAGCAGTACTTC.

V usage is TRBV7-9 and J usage is TRBJ2-7, with TRBD1 identical over 9 bases. This CDR3 is built from 14 residues. Germline CDR1 and CDR2: SEHNR and FQNEAQ (reference sequence). Losses at the gene ends were 4 bases for V and 6 bases for J; bases not matched to a gene: 7. CDR3 DNA: TGTGCCAGCAGCTCTACAGGGGGCCGGAGCGAGCAGTACTTC. Protein product: CASSSTGGRSEQYF.

The sample holds one count of this clone. This chain uses TRBV9 with TRBJ2-5, with a weak D call TRBD1 (5 bases). V was cut by 3 bases and J by 5 bases, with 23 bases left in between. The germline V gene encodes CDR1 SGDLS and CDR2 YYNGEE. The CDR3 contains 17 residues. The CDR3 DNA is TGTGCCAGCAGCGGATCGTGGACAAACGAATATTGGGAGACCCAGTACTTC. It yields the protein CASSGSWTNEYWETQYF. Full variable domain (outside the CDR3, taken from reference TRBV9 and TRBJ2-5): DSGVTQTPKHLITATGQRVTLRCSPRSGDLSVYWYQQSLDQGLQFLIQYYNGEERAKGNILERFSAQQFPDLHSELNLSSLELGDSALYFCASSGSWTNEYWETQYFGPGTRLLVL.

The rearrangement uses TRBV27 and TRBJ2-7; 11 bases match TRBD2. Germline CDR1 and CDR2: MNHEY and SMNVEV (reference sequence). The CDR3 is 18 residues long. V shed 5 bases, J shed 3 bases, and the junction held 15 bases outside the gene matches. CDR3 sequence: CASSPRAGLAGYSYEQYF. DNA for the CDR3: TGTGCCAGCAGTCCCCGTGCAGGACTAGCGGGCTATAGCTACGAGCAGTACTTC.

The chain recombines TRBV5-6 with TRBJ2-5, with D possibly being TRBD1 or TRBD2 (5 bases each). Trimming left V 4 bases short and J 4 bases short, with 8 bases between. The CDR3 loop spans 12 amino acids. The V gene's germline CDR1 is SGHDT and CDR2 YYEEEE. The DNA of the CDR3 is TGTGCCAGCAGCCCCGGGGCAGAGACCCAGTACTTC. It encodes CASSPGAETQYF.

This chain connects TRBV7-9 to TRBJ2-1; D remains ambiguous. In germline, CDR1 is SEHNR, CDR2 FQNEAQ (reference sequence). The ends were cut back, 5 bases at V and 7 bases at J, with 9 bases in the middle. The CDR3 runs 12 residues. CDR3 sequence: CASSPALNEQFF. CDR3 in DNA: TGTGCCAGCAGCCCCGCGCTTAATGAGCAGTTCTTC.

Only one count was recorded for this clone. The V and J genes are TRBV6-1 and TRBJ2-7, with D perhaps TRBD1 (5 bases). Germline CDR1 and CDR2: MNHNS and SASEGT. V was cut by 10 bases and J by 3 bases, with 7 bases left in between. This CDR3 is built from 10 residues. The CDR3 nucleotides are TGTGCCATCGACAGCTACGAGCAGTACTTC. Residues: CAIDSYEQYF.

The gene calls are TRBV19 and TRBJ2-1, with D possibly matching TRBD2 (5 bases). In germline, CDR1 is LNHDA, CDR2 SQIVND (reference sequence). The V gene lost 3 bases and the J gene lost 4 bases, with 13 bases spanning the gap. The CDR3 spans 15 residues. CDR3 DNA sequence: TGTGCCAGTAGTATGAGCGAGCGGAGTTACAATGAGCAGTTCTTC. Translation gives CASSMSERSYNEQFF.

The genes are TRBV19 and TRBJ1-2; no firm D call. The V gene's germline CDR1 is LNHDA and CDR2 SQIVND (reference sequence). The CDR3 loop spans 15 amino acids. V was trimmed by 3 bases and J by 2 bases, leaving 13 bases between them. The CDR3 protein is CASSIGGRSNYGYTF. The CDR3 coding sequence is TGTGCCAGTAGTATCGGAGGCAGGTCGAACTATGGCTACACCTTC.

The chain uses TRBV7-6 and TRBJ2-1; 7 nucleotides match TRBD2. The germline gives CDR1 SGHVS, CDR2 FNYEAQ. V lost 6 bases to trimming and J lost 9 bases; unmatched junction nucleotides: 11. The CDR3 has 14 residues. CDR3 sequence (DNA): TGTGCCAGCAGTTATGGGGGGGTCCCAAGTGAGCAGTTCTTC. It is translated as CASSYGGVPSEQFF.